This T cell receptor (beta chain) was captured by sequencing in a study of T cell repertoires in cytomegalovirus infection. CDR3 length: 14 amino acids. Between the trimmed V and J ends, which lost 1 base and 0 bases, there was a span of 6 bases. Looked up from germline, CDR1 is SGHTA and CDR2 is FQGNSA. Via MiXCR, TCRdb re-called the reads, giving one row per CDR3 protein. This table holds about 70,000 distinct CDR3 sequences, 20% found once. Concerning this clonotype: Antigen: not known.

The clonotype comes from a human donor in good health (CMV status not recorded). Some clones in this sample may be carry-over from other donors' samples. The chain links TRBV7-2 to TRBJ1-1, with D unresolved. This sample comprised CD8+ T cells from cultured PBMCs, obtained from culture after CMV antigen stimulation. The CDR3 loop reads CASSLEQLNTEAFF. The CDR3 DNA reads TGTGCCAGCAGCTTAGAACAGCTGAACACTGAAGCTTTCTTT. The whole variable domain, filled in from reference TRBV7-2 and TRBJ1-1, reads GAGVSQSPSNKVTEKGKDVELRCDPISGHTALYWYRQSLGQGLEFLIYFQGNSAPDKSGLPSDRFSAERTGGSVSTLTIQRTQQEDSAVYLCASSLEQLNTEAFFGQGTRLTVV.